This T cell receptor (beta chain) was documented in a study of CD8 T cells in Susac syndrome (dated 2019 in TCRdb). Background on the whole study: Of the Susac syndrome patients who were sequenced, roughly six had clinically active disease and fewer than ten were in clinical remission. At blood withdrawal, Susac syndrome patients were either therapy-naive, taking corticosteroids (in some cases with IVIg as well), or taking IVIg alone. The study used repertoire sequencing to test whether antigen drove CD8+ T cell activation and differentiation in Susac syndrome. What the authors observed across the whole study: The study acknowledged that relatively few individuals were included in the TCR sequencing and HLA analysis. In patients with Susac syndrome, the CD4+ T cell repertoire showed no detectable clonal expansion.

In the case of this clonotype: Its cognate antigen has yet to be identified. Per-nucleotide qualities are absent, and no much larger clonotype sits a single base away.

RNA was extracted using the RNeasy kit, and about 0.45 to 1 ug of the RNA was reverse transcribed with random hexamers. The immunoSEQ multiplex PCR assay, which covers 54 Vbeta and 13 Jbeta segments, was used to amplify TCR beta CDR3 regions. PCR amplification bias was corrected using a synthetic template baseline for primer optimization and computational correction. Regarding the original processing steps: Only productive sequences were kept, with reads annotated to V, D and J genes according to IMGT and analyzed in immunoSEQ Analyzer. To calculate clonality, Shannon entropy was normalized by log2 of the number of productive unique sequences and then subtracted from one. Public and private clones were assessed among the 100 most prevalent clones of each patient and control. Clones were defined as Susac-specific when absent from the healthy and MS cohorts, from fewer than 1,300 published viral clones and from other ImmuneACCESS disease sequences. Through fastp at Q25 and MiXCR, TCRdb rebuilt clones from the public reads, retaining in-frame beta chains. Every entry covers one CDR3 protein and lists the most common genes and DNA from its rows. V and J calls and clone size were set by TCRdb, not the authors. The sample includes roughly 150,000 distinct CDR3 sequences, with 95% observed a single time. 0.16% of the sample is taken by the ten largest.

Peripheral blood CD8+ and CD4+ T cells from healthy donors, Susac syndrome patients and multiple sclerosis patients were profiled using high-throughput TCR beta sequencing. The Susac syndrome patients fulfilled recently defined diagnostic criteria for either definite or probable disease. Bulk CD8+ and CD4+ T cells were purified by magnetic negative isolation, while CD8+ TEMRA cells were enriched using FACS. Blood was collected in EDTA tubes and processed within 24 hours, with PBMCs isolated through density gradient centrifugation. PBMCs destined for TCR sequencing were cryopreserved in liquid nitrogen and later thawed in a 37 °C water bath. Purity of sorted or isolated CD4+, CD8+ and CD8+ TEMRA cells was at least 90%. Sequences SGHDN (CDR1) and FVKESK (CDR2) are obtained from the germline V gene. The CDR3 measures 15 amino acids from cysteine to phenylalanine. Only the CDR3 DNA stays, 45 bases, in frame from base 1. V lost 1 base and J lost 2 bases, and the count of bases not matched to a germline gene is 2.

The sequenced sample consisted of CD4+ T cells from PBMCs. This sequence originates from a human donor with Susac syndrome. The V gene is TRBV14 and the J gene is TRBJ2-1; TRBD1 matches 7 bases in the middle. For the CDR3, the sequence is CASSQVDRTYNEQFF. The sequenced DNA is TGTGCCAGCAGCCAAGTGGACAGGACCTACAATGAGCAGTTCTTC.